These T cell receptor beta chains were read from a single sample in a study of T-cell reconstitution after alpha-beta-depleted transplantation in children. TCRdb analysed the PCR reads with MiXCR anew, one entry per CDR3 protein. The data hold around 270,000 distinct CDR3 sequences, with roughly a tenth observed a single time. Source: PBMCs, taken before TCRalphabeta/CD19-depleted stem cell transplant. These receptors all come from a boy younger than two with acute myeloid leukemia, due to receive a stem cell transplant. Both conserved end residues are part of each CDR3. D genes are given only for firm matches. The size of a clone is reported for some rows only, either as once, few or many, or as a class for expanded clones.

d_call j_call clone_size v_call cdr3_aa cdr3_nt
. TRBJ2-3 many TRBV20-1 CSARIPGEDTQYF TGCAGTGCTAGAATTCCCGGTGAAGATACGCAGTATTTT
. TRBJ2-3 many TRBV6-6 CASSYWAGRQGTDTQYF TGTGCCAGCAGTTACTGGGCAGGAAGACAAGGCACAGATACGCAGTATTTT
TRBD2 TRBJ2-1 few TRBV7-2 CASSLLEGGPRGEQFF TGTGCCAGCAGCTTACTCGAGGGAGGGCCGAGGGGTGAGCAGTTCTTC
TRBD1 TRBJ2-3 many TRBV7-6 CASSFNRDSADTQYF TGTGCCAGCAGCTTTAACAGGGACAGCGCAGATACGCAGTATTTT
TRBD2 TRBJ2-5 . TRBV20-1 CSARGGVAGAQYF TGCAGTGCTAGAGGGGGAGTAGCGGGTGCCCAGTACTTC
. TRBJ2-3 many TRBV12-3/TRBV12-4 CASSRQVSTDTQYF TGTGCCAGCAGCCGACAGGTTAGCACAGATACGCAGTATTTT
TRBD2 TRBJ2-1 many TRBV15 CATSRDPRLAGGGEQFF TGTGCCACCAGCAGAGATCCCCGACTAGCGGGAGGGGGTGAGCAGTTCTTC
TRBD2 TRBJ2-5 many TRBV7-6 CASSPRLAVTQETQYF TGTGCCAGCAGCCCCCGACTAGCGGTGACACAAGAGACCCAGTACTTC
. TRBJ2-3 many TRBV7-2 CASRLPLGHQDTQYF TGTGCCAGCAGACTACCTCTGGGACACCAAGATACGCAGTATTTT
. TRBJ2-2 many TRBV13 CASTPLGAGAPEGELFF TGTGCCAGCACCCCCCTCGGGGCAGGGGCTCCCGAGGGGGAGCTGTTTTTT
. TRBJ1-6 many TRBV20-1 CSVLGQGRLNSPLHF TGCAGTGTTCTAGGTCAGGGGCGACTCAATTCACCCCTCCACTTT
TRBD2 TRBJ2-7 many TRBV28 CASNLPGLAPYEQYF TGTGCCAGCAACCTACCGGGACTAGCCCCCTACGAGCAGTACTTC
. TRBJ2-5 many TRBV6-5 CASIAGETQYF TGTGCCAGCATTGCGGGAGAGACCCAGTACTTC
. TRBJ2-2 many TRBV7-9 CGAGELFF TGTGGGGCCGGGGAGCTGTTTTTT
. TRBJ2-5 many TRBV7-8 CASSFRSAGETQYF TGTGCCAGCAGCTTTAGGAGCGCTGGGGAGACCCAGTACTTC
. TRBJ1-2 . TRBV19 CASSMANYGYTF TGTGCCAGTAGTATGGCTAACTATGGCTACACCTTC
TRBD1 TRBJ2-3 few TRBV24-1 CATSDLGQGHSTDTQYF TGTGCCACCAGTGATTTAGGACAGGGCCATAGCACAGATACGCAGTATTTT
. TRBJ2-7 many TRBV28 CASSALRSSGQYF TGTGCCAGCAGCGCCCTTCGAAGTTCTGGGCAGTACTTC
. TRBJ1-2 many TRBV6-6 CASKTRDNYGYTF TGTGCCAGCAAAACAAGGGATAACTATGGCTACACCTTC
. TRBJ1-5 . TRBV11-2 CASSSRNQPQHF TGTGCCAGCAGCTCCCGCAATCAGCCCCAGCATTTT